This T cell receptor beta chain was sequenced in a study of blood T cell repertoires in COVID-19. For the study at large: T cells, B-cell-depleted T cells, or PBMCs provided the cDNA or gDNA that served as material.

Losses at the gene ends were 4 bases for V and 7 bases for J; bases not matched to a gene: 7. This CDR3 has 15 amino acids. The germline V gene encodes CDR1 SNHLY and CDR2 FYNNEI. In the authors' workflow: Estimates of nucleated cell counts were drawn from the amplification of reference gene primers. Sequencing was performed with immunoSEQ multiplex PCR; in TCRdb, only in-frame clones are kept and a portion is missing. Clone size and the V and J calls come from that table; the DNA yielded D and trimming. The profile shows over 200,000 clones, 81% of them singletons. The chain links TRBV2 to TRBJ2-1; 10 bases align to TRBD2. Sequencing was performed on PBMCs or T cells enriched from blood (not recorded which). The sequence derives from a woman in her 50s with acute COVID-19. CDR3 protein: CASSVGLAGVNEQFF. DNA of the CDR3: TGTGCCAGCAGTGTGGGCCTAGCGGGAGTGAATGAGCAGTTCTTC.